The clone carrying this T cell receptor (beta chain) was recorded only once. The sample belongs to a study of blood T cell repertoires in COVID-19. TCRdb keeps only in-frame clones here, not all; method: immunoSEQ multiplex PCR. The sample lists over 55,000 clones, more than 85% occurring once. The CDR3 loop spans 16 amino acids. Deletions cut 5 bases from V and 0 bases from J, with 16 bases between. The germline gives CDR1 LGHNT, CDR2 FRNRAP. The origin of this receptor is a human donor with active COVID-19. The donor label of this sample is uncertain. The chain uses TRBV12-5 and TRBJ1-2; D unclear. Sequencing was done on a sample of peripheral blood. CDR3 residues: CASGLTGEVTNYGYTF. The CDR3 nucleotides are TGTGCTAGTGGTCTCACTGGAGAGGTTACTAACTATGGCTACACCTTC.